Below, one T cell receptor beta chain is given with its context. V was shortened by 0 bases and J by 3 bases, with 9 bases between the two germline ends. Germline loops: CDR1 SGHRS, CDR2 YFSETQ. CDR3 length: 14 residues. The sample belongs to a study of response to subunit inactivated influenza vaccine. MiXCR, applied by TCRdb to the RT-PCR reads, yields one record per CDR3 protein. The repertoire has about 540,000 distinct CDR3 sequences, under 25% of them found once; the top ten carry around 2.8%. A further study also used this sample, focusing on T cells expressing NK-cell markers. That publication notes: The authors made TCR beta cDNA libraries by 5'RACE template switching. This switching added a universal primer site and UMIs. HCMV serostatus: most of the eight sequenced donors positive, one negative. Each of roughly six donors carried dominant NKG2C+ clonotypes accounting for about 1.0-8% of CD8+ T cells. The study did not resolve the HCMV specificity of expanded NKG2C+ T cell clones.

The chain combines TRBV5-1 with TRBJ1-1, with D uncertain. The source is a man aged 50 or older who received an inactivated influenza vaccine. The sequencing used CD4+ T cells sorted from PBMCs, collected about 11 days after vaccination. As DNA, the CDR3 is TGCGCCAGCAGCTTGGGCTTCGGGGACACTGAAGCTTTCTTT. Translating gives CASSLGFGDTEAFF.